A few counts support the clone carrying this T cell receptor (beta chain). A junction boundary mismatches the germline segment, possibly from a read error. Through a sample-barcoded 5' primer and a J-beta primer mix, a second PCR was run for about 6 to 12 cycles. One entry per CDR3 protein, called by TCRdb with MiXCR from the 5' RACE reads. The profile shows around 1,900,000 distinct CDR3 sequences, about 39% of them singletons. The sample comes from a study of blood T cells in healthy people across ages. Every donor contributed about 10 milliliters of peripheral blood by blood draw. The CDR3 extends over 14 amino acids. Germline CDR1 is SGDLS and CDR2 is YYNGEE.

The chain has TRBV9 and TRBJ1-1; D is ambiguous. Sequencing used blood. The receptor comes from a human donor in good health. The CDR3 sequence: CAGSVDFQVTEAFF. Here the CDR3 DNA reads TGTGCCGGCAGCGTAGACTTCCAGGTGACTGAAGCTTTCTTT.